Listed here are 26 T cell receptor beta chains from one sample, sequenced in a study of neurological immune-mediated disorders. TCRdb analysed the 5' RACE reads with MiXCR anew, one entry per CDR3 protein. In the table there are about 62,000 distinct CDR3 sequences, 4.5% to 5.5% of which are singletons. Sequenced: PBMCs. These receptors came from a woman aged 45 to 65 with multiple sclerosis.

This clonotype has ten or more counts. The rearrangement joins TRBV5-1 to TRBJ1-1; 7 bases line up with TRBD1. Germline V gene sequence: CDR1 SGHRS, CDR2 YFSETQ. The CDR3 spans 14 residues. V shed 4 bases, J shed 0 bases, and the junction held 3 bases outside the gene matches. Here the CDR3 reads CASSIQGLNTEAFF. CDR3 DNA: TGCGCCAGCAGCATACAGGGGCTGAACACTGAAGCTTTCTTT.

This clonotype was seen repeatedly, ten times or more. This sequence joins TRBV5-6 and TRBJ2-5; D is perhaps TRBD1 (6 bases). In germline, CDR1 is SGHDT, CDR2 YYEEEE. This CDR3 is built from 16 residues. Between the trimmed V and J ends, which lost 4 bases and 7 bases, there was a span of 23 bases. CDR3 region: CASSPDYRESLGTQYF. The CDR3 DNA reads TGTGCCAGCAGCCCCGACTACAGGGAAAGCCTAGGGACCCAGTACTTC.

This clonotype was picked up many times. The V gene is TRBV5-1, the J gene TRBJ2-5; 8 positions match TRBD1. With V trimmed by 0 bases and J by 2 bases, 3 bases remained unmatched. Germline V gene sequence: CDR1 SGHRS, CDR2 YFSETQ. The CDR3 consists of 15 residues. The CDR3 nucleotides read TGCGCCAGCAGCTTGGGGGGGACAGGACAAGAGACCCAGTACTTC. Encoded protein: CASSLGGTGQETQYF. The whole variable domain, remainder taken from reference TRBV5-1 and TRBJ2-5, is KAGVTQTPRYLIKTRGQQVTLSCSPISGHRSVSWYQQTPGQGLQFLFEYFSETQRNKGNFPGRFSGRQFSNSRSEMNVSTLELGDSALYLCASSLGGTGQETQYFGPGTRLLVL.

As for this clonotype: At one end, the junction sequence differs from germline, possibly due to a read error. This chain links TRBV12-3 or TRBV12-4 with TRBJ1-6; D possibly corresponds to TRBD1 (5 bases). The CDR3 consists of 16 residues. The CDR3 reads CASTKGSGFYNSPLNF. The CDR3, as DNA: TGTGCCAGCACTAAAGGGTCAGGGTTCTATAATTCACCCCTCAACTTT.

This clonotype was detected ten times or more. The V gene is TRBV7-8, the J gene TRBJ2-4, with 10 bases aligning to TRBD1. Germline CDR1 reads SGHVS; CDR2 reads FQNEAQ. V shed 8 bases, J shed 7 bases, and the junction held 8 bases outside the gene matches. This CDR3 is built from 14 residues. The CDR3: CASRGRDRGNIQYF. For the CDR3, the DNA is TGTGCCAGCCGGGGCCGGGACAGGGGTAACATTCAGTACTTC.

V usage is TRBV18 and J usage is TRBJ2-5, with 7 bases aligning to TRBD1. CDR3 length: 14 residues. Looked up from germline, CDR1 is KGHSH and CDR2 is LQKENI. Unmatched junction bases numbered 4, after V lost 2 bases and J lost 4 bases. The CDR3 here is CASSPTTGRETQYF. CDR3 coding DNA: TGTGCCAGCTCACCAACGACAGGGCGAGAGACCCAGTACTTC. The variable domain in full, with the rest retrieved from reference TRBV18 and TRBJ2-5, is NAGVMQNPRHLVRRRGQEARLRCSPMKGHSHVYWYRQLPEEGLKFMVYLQKENIIDESGMPKERFSAEFPKEGPSILRIQQVVRGDSAAYFCASSPTTGRETQYFGPGTRLLVL.

Comment on this clonotype: A read error may account for a junction end that differs from germline. J is TRBJ1-5 and V is TRBV6-5; TRBD1 matches at 10 bases. In germline, CDR1 is MNHEY, CDR2 SVGAGI. The CDR3 has 14 amino acids. The CDR3 region is CASSRDRGRQPQNF. CDR3 sequence (DNA): TGTGCCAGCAGCAGGGACAGGGGACGCCAGCCCCAGAATTTT.

This clonotype has at least ten counts. The chain employs TRBV20-1 and TRBJ2-3; D might be TRBD2 (7 bases). Between the trimmed V and J ends, which lost 6 bases and 1 base, there was a span of 17 bases. The germline gives CDR1 DFQATT, CDR2 SNEGSKA (reference sequence). The CDR3 consists of 15 residues. This chain's CDR3 is CSATPSGGRTDTQYF. The CDR3 nucleotides read TGCAGTGCCACACCTTCGGGGGGCCGCACAGATACGCAGTATTTT.

Ten or more counts support this clonotype. This rearrangement joins TRBV10-3 to TRBJ2-3, with D possibly matching TRBD1 (6 bases). The CDR3 is 14 amino acids. Trimming stripped 9 bases from V and 3 bases from J, with 16 bases between. Looked up from germline, CDR1 is ENHRY and CDR2 is SYGVKD. CDR3 bases: TGTGCCATTGGGACACCTAGGGAGACAGATACGCAGTATTTT. This codes for CAIGTPRETDTQYF.

This clonotype came up many times. This chain joins TRBV7-2 and TRBJ2-7, with 9 positions matching TRBD1. CDR3 length: 14 amino acids. Germline CDR1 is SGHTA and CDR2 is FQGNSA. After removal of 5 bases from V and 2 bases from J, the junction contained 4 bases not matched to a gene. The DNA for the CDR3 is TGTGCCAGCAGCGTCGGGACAGGGCCCTACGAGCAGTACTTC. As protein: CASSVGTGPYEQYF.

This clonotype was detected ten times or more. The chain uses TRBV10-2 and TRBJ1-5; D is undetermined. This CDR3 has 15 amino acids. Looked up from germline, CDR1 is WSHSY and CDR2 is SAAADI. V lost 5 bases and J lost 5, with 16 bases in between. The CDR3 nucleotides are TGCGCCAGCAGTAAAGAAGGCAGGAGTGATCAGCCCCAGCATTTT. It encodes CASSKEGRSDQPQHF.

This clonotype was detected a few times. The chain uses TRBV7-6 and TRBJ1-2; 9 nucleotides agree with TRBD1. This CDR3 spans 15 amino acids. Germline CDR1 is SGHVS and CDR2 is FNYEAQ. V shed 2 bases and J 4 bases; nucleotides not matched to a gene: 5. CDR3 DNA sequence: TGTGCCAGCAGCTTAAACGGACAGGGGTTCTATGGCTACACCTTC. Its translation: CASSLNGQGFYGYTF.

This clonotype has ten or more counts. Here the CDR3 DNA reads TGCAGTGTTCGGCTAGCGGGGGGAGTGAGCACAGATACGCAGTATTTT. Its protein is CSVRLAGGVSTDTQYF. The chain has TRBV20-1 and TRBJ2-3; 11 nucleotides agree with TRBD2. Germline-derived CDR1 and CDR2 are DFQATT and SNEGSKA (reference sequence). After removal of 7 bases from V and 0 bases from J, the junction contained 9 bases not matched to a gene. The CDR3 consists of 16 residues.

This clonotype was counted ten times or more. The chain joins TRBV9 to TRBJ1-4; 7 bases fit TRBD1. With V trimmed by 3 bases and J by 2 bases, 1 base remained unmatched. Germline CDR1 and CDR2: SGDLS and YYNGEE. CDR3 length: 14 residues. The CDR3: CASSGGQTNEKLFF. The CDR3 bases are TGTGCCAGCAGCGGGGGACAGACTAATGAAAAACTGTTTTTT. The whole variable domain, filled in from reference TRBV9 and TRBJ1-4, reads DSGVTQTPKHLITATGQRVTLRCSPRSGDLSVYWYQQSLDQGLQFLIQYYNGEERAKGNILERFSAQQFPDLHSELNLSSLELGDSALYFCASSGGQTNEKLFFGSGTQLSVL.

The V call is TRBV12-5, the J call TRBJ2-1; D remains ambiguous. Germline CDR1 is LGHNT and CDR2 is FRNRAP. Between the trimmed V and J ends, which lost 0 bases and 0 bases, there was a span of 15 bases. There are 18 residues in the CDR3. The CDR3 is CASGLVHTSVGSYNEQFF. The CDR3 region has the DNA TGTGCTAGTGGTTTGGTACATACCAGTGTTGGCTCCTACAATGAGCAGTTCTTC.

A note on this clonotype: A read error may explain this, as a much larger clone is one base away. The V call is TRBV2, the J call TRBJ2-5; D tentatively reads TRBD1 or TRBD2 (6 bases each). V dropped 8 bases and J dropped 5 bases, with 15 bases sitting between them. The CDR3 runs to 13 residues. From germline, CDR1 is SNHLY and CDR2 FYNNEI. CDR3 sequence: CASGRYRAETQYF. The CDR3, as DNA: TGTGCCAGCGGGAGGTACAGGGCGGAGACCCAGTACTTC.

The sample holds many counts of this clonotype. This chain uses TRBV12-3 or TRBV12-4 with TRBJ2-5, with 9 bases aligning to TRBD1. V shed 6 bases, J shed 4 bases, and the junction held 3 bases outside the gene matches. CDR3 length: 13 amino acids. CDR3 nucleotides: TGTGCCAGCAGACGGGGACAGGGAGAGACCCAGTACTTC. It codes for CASRRGQGETQYF.

This clonotype showed up many times. The rearrangement links TRBV2 to TRBJ1-1; 9 bases match TRBD1. The germline V gene encodes CDR1 SNHLY and CDR2 FYNNEI. The CDR3 totals 13 residues. V lost 4 bases and J lost 7; bases outside the gene matches: 4. The CDR3 sequence is CASSGTGVHEAFF. The CDR3 region has the DNA TGTGCCAGCAGTGGGACAGGGGTTCATGAAGCTTTCTTT. Filled out from reference TRBV2 and TRBJ1-1, the complete variable domain reads EPEVTQTPSHQVTQMGQEVILRCVPISNHLYFYWYRQILGQKVEFLVSFYNNEISEKSEIFDDQFSVERPDGSNFTLKIRSTKLEDSAMYFCASSGTGVHEAFFGQGTRLTVV.

This clonotype was detected many times. The V and J genes are TRBV9 and TRBJ2-2; TRBD2 matches 10 bases. J gave up 3 bases and V 0 bases, and 5 bases lay outside the gene matches. The length of the CDR3 is 17 residues. The germline V gene encodes CDR1 SGDLS and CDR2 YYNGEE. The CDR3 sequence is CASSVGLAGAYTGELFF. CDR3 DNA sequence: TGTGCCAGCAGCGTAGGTCTAGCGGGGGCCTACACCGGGGAGCTGTTTTTT.

This clonotype was seen at least ten times. J is TRBJ2-3 and V is TRBV7-9; the D gene is possibly TRBD1 (6 bases). Germline V CDR1 and CDR2: SEHNR, FQNEAQ (reference sequence). The CDR3 is made up of 13 amino acids. Trimming stripped 5 bases from V and 4 bases from J, with 10 bases between. The CDR3 DNA follows: TGTGCCAGCAGCCACAGGGACGCAGATACGCAGTATTTT. Translated, it gives CASSHRDADTQYF. Variable domain in full (rest from reference TRBV7-9 and TRBJ2-3): DTGVSQNPRHKITKRGQNVTFRCDPISEHNRLYWYRQTLGQGPEFLTYFQNEAQLEKSRLLSDRFSAERPKGSFSTLEIQRTEQGDSAMYLCASSHRDADTQYFGPGTRLTVL.

This clonotype was observed at least ten times. The rearrangement joins TRBV20-1 to TRBJ2-7; 7 bases map to TRBD2. V gave up 6 bases and J gave up 2 bases; unmatched junction bases: 13. Germline V gene sequence: CDR1 DFQATT, CDR2 SNEGSKA (reference sequence). The CDR3 covers 15 residues. CDR3 in amino acids: CSAEKPGTITYEQYF. The DNA of the CDR3 is TGCAGTGCCGAAAAACCCGGGACTATTACCTACGAGCAGTACTTC.

This clonotype was counted ten times or more. The V call is TRBV6-5, the J call TRBJ1-2, with D unresolved. V was cut by 6 bases and J by 0 bases, with 14 bases left in between. This CDR3 comprises 15 residues. Germline CDR1 reads MNHEY; CDR2 reads SVGAGI. The CDR3 DNA sequence: TGTGCCAGCAGCAAGGACGGCAGTTCTAACTATGGCTACACCTTC. Translation gives CASSKDGSSNYGYTF.

This clonotype was seen repeatedly, ten times or more. The chain links TRBV5-1 to TRBJ2-5; a weak D match, TRBD2 (7 bases). This CDR3 is built from 14 residues. Germline assignment: CDR1 SGHRS and CDR2 YFSETQ. The V gene lost 4 bases and the J gene lost 4 bases, with 14 bases spanning the gap. The CDR3 DNA follows: TGCGCCAGCAGCCCCATCGCGGGGGCAGAGACCCAGTACTTC. Translating gives CASSPIAGAETQYF.

This clonotype was seen many times. V is TRBV20-1 and J is TRBJ2-2; D remains unclear. The CDR3 has 13 residues. Trimming pared 0 bases from V and 2 bases from J, leaving 4 bases between. CDR1 is DFQATT, CDR2 SNEGSKA, per germline (reference sequence). The DNA for the CDR3 is TGCAGTGCTAGAGAACCCAACACCGGGGAGCTGTTTTTT. Protein: CSAREPNTGELFF.

This clonotype was counted at least ten times. This rearrangement joins TRBV6-5 to TRBJ2-2, with TRBD1 as a possible D gene (6 bases). CDR1 is MNHEY and CDR2 is SVGAGI in the germline V gene. This CDR3 region has 15 residues. V was clipped by 6 bases and J by 4 bases, with 15 bases between them. The CDR3 sequence: CASRDQGIATGELFF. Here the CDR3 DNA reads TGTGCCAGCAGGGATCAGGGGATCGCCACCGGGGAGCTGTTTTTT.

Ten or more counts support this clonotype. The chain recombines TRBV7-6 with TRBJ2-5; no reliable D call. Trimming took off 5 bases at V and 7 bases at J, with 14 bases between the two ends. The CDR3 loop spans 13 amino acids. Looked up from germline, CDR1 is SGHVS and CDR2 is FNYEAQ. The CDR3 region is CASSTESRGTQYF. The CDR3, as DNA: TGTGCCAGCAGCACCGAGAGCCGTGGGACCCAGTACTTC.